One sample yielded the 16 T cell receptor beta chains listed below, sequenced in a study of blood T cell repertoires in COVID-19. Here immunoSEQ multiplex PCR was the method, and the copy in TCRdb shows in-frame clones only, minus some. Among fewer than 150,000 clones, over 80% were seen once, and the ten largest hold roughly 4.4%. The sequenced sample consisted of peripheral blood. The receptors originated from a woman aged 45-65 years with acute or convalescent COVID-19.

The chain is built from TRBV2 and TRBJ1-2; D might be TRBD1 (6 bases). With 7 bases removed from V and 8 bases from J, the gap between germline ends came to 20 bases. The CDR3 has 14 residues. The germline V gene encodes CDR1 SNHLY and CDR2 FYNNEI. CDR3 in DNA: TGTGCCAGCAAACAGGGTAATAGCGTCTGGGGCTACACCTTC. It is translated as CASKQGNSVWGYTF.

The V gene is TRBV7-2, the J gene TRBJ1-2; the D gene is possibly TRBD1 (5 bases). Germline CDR1 SGHTA, CDR2 FQGNSA. The CDR3 extends over 16 amino acids. V gave up 5 bases and J gave up 4 bases, with 20 bases separating them. The CDR3 is CASSGYKGRASYGYTF. CDR3 sequence (DNA): TGTGCCAGCAGCGGTTATAAGGGCAGGGCCTCCTATGGCTACACCTTC. Combining the CDR3 with reference TRBV7-2 and TRBJ1-2 gives the whole variable domain GAGVSQSPSNKVTEKGKDVELRCDPISGHTALYWYRQSLGQGLEFLIYFQGNSAPDKSGLPSDRFSAERTGGSVSTLTIQRTQQEDSAVYLCASSGYKGRASYGYTFGSGTRLTVV.

The chain couples TRBV30 to TRBJ1-1; no reliable D call. Germline V gene data show CDR1 as GTSNPN and CDR2 as SVGIG (reference sequence). The CDR3 loop spans 13 amino acids. Trimming cost V 4 bases and J 0 bases, with 9 bases left between them. In nucleotides, the CDR3 is TGTGCCTGGACAGTTCCCATGAACACTGAAGCTTTCTTT. As protein: CAWTVPMNTEAFF.

This chain links TRBV6-6 with TRBJ2-3; D may be TRBD2 (6 bases). V was pared by 2 bases and J by 4 bases, with 10 bases between. Per germline, CDR1 MNHNY and CDR2 SVGAGI (reference sequence). The CDR3 extends over 14 amino acids. For the CDR3, the DNA is TGTGCCAGCAGTTACGCGGGGCAGGCAGATACGCAGTATTTT. The encoded protein is CASSYAGQADTQYF.

The rearrangement uses TRBV11-2 and TRBJ1-4; D is ambiguous. The CDR3 contains 15 residues. Trimming pared 5 bases from V and 7 bases from J, leaving 17 bases between. Germline lookup yields CDR1 SGHAT and CDR2 FQNNGV. Here the CDR3 reads CASSPGGSKGEKLFF. CDR3 nucleotides: TGTGCCAGCAGCCCGGGAGGGTCCAAGGGTGAAAAACTGTTTTTT.

This sequence joins TRBV2 and TRBJ1-3; 8 nucleotides match TRBD1. Germline values: CDR1 SNHLY, CDR2 FYNNEI. CDR3 length: 14 amino acids. The trim removed 6 bases at V and 3 bases at J, leaving 4 bases unmatched. The CDR3 DNA is TGTGCCAGCAGACAAGACAGGGGTGGAAACACCATATATTTT. It yields the protein CASRQDRGGNTIYF. The full variable domain, with the rest looked up from reference TRBV2 and TRBJ1-3, is EPEVTQTPSHQVTQMGQEVILRCVPISNHLYFYWYRQILGQKVEFLVSFYNNEISEKSEIFDDQFSVERPDGSNFTLKIRSTKLEDSAMYFCASRQDRGGNTIYFGEGSWLTVV.

V usage is TRBV7-9 and J usage is TRBJ2-7, with 13 bases matching TRBD2. The CDR3 loop spans 13 amino acids. V shed 7 bases and J 5 bases; nucleotides not matched to a gene: 2. The V gene's germline CDR1 is SEHNR and CDR2 FQNEAQ (reference sequence). CDR3 nucleotides: TGTGCCAGCACCGGGACTAGCGGGAACGAGCAGTACTTC. Protein product: CASTGTSGNEQYF.

This chain joins TRBV4-1 and TRBJ2-1; the match to TRBD2 covers 10 bases. The V segment lost 4 bases and the J segment 13 bases; nucleotides outside the gene matches: 13. The CDR3 covers 15 residues. From germline, CDR1 is MGHRA and CDR2 YSYEKL. The CDR3 sequence: CASSPRLAGENPQFF. Written as DNA, the CDR3 is TGCGCCAGCAGCCCCAGACTAGCGGGCGAAAACCCCCAGTTCTTC.

This chain uses TRBV20-1 with TRBJ1-1; no clear D. The V gene lost 3 bases and the J gene lost 4 bases, with 6 bases spanning the gap. The CDR3 is made up of 11 amino acids. CDR1 is DFQATT, CDR2 SNEGSKA, per germline (reference sequence). The CDR3 nucleotides read TGCAGTGCTAGCTCCGTCACTGAAGCTTTCTTT. This codes for CSASSVTEAFF.

The V call is TRBV10-3, the J call TRBJ1-1; D unresolved. The CDR3 is made up of 15 amino acids. Germline CDR1 ENHRY, CDR2 SYGVKD. V was cut by 2 bases and J by 0 bases, with 10 bases left in between. CDR3 residues: CAISERALMNTEAFF. The CDR3 region has the DNA TGTGCCATCAGTGAGCGCGCCCTGATGAACACTGAAGCTTTCTTT.

The V gene is TRBV10-3, the J gene TRBJ2-7, with 12 bases fitting TRBD2. Looked up from germline, CDR1 is ENHRY and CDR2 is SYGVKD. CDR3 length equals 15 residues. V was pared by 3 bases and J by 1 base, with 1 base of the junction left unmatched. CDR3 sequence reads: CAISDGTSGSYEQYF. The CDR3 DNA reads TGTGCCATCAGTGATGGGACTAGCGGGTCCTACGAGCAGTACTTC.

This sequence joins TRBV7-2 and TRBJ2-7, with 8 positions matching TRBD2. The CDR3 spans 15 residues. Germline V lookup: CDR1 SGHTA, CDR2 FQGNSA. J gave up 2 bases and V 1 base, and 4 bases lay outside the gene matches. For the CDR3, the DNA is TGTGCCAGCAGCTTAGTCGACGGGGGGGCCTACGAGCAGTACTTC. Translated: CASSLVDGGAYEQYF.

V usage is TRBV30 and J usage is TRBJ2-1; 8 positions match TRBD2. Trimming took 0 bases from V and 8 from J; bases not matched to a gene: 9. CDR3 size: 15 residues. CDR1 is GTSNPN, CDR2 SVGIG, per germline (reference sequence). The CDR3 DNA reads TGTGCCTGGAGTGTACATAGCGGGATTTCCGATGAGCAGTTCTTC. As protein: CAWSVHSGISDEQFF.

The rearrangement uses TRBV27 and TRBJ1-2; the D gene is possibly TRBD1 (6 bases). This CDR3 has 13 residues. Germline CDR1 reads MNHEY; CDR2 reads SMNVEV (reference sequence). V was pared by 10 bases and J by 3 bases, with 15 bases between. The CDR3: CATKQGRDYGYTF. CDR3 DNA: TGTGCCACCAAACAGGGAAGGGACTATGGCTACACCTTC.

The rearrangement links TRBV28 to TRBJ2-2, with a possible D match to TRBD2 (6 bases). The germline CDR1 and CDR2 sequences are MDHEN and SYDVKM. CDR3 size: 13 residues. Trimming left V 6 bases short and J 3 bases short, with 8 bases between. CDR3 nucleotides: TGTGCCAGCAGATCGGGGGACACCGGGGAGCTGTTTTTT. Residues: CASRSGDTGELFF.

The V call is TRBV19, the J call TRBJ1-1; weak D call: TRBD1 (5 bases). The CDR3 is 12 amino acids. With 5 bases removed from V and 7 bases from J, the gap between germline ends came to 11 bases. Per the germline V gene, CDR1 is LNHDA and CDR2 is SQIVND (reference sequence). The CDR3 region is CASSDQGLEAFF. The CDR3 DNA reads as TGTGCCAGTAGTGACCAGGGCCTTGAAGCTTTCTTT.